The T cell receptor (beta chain) described here comes from a study of CD8+CD57+ T cells in acquired aplastic anemia. About the research overall: On average, sorted CD4+ and CD8+ cells gave roughly 3 ug of DNA. Findings and limits, study-wide: In CD8+ cells, Simpson's diversity showed no significant difference between patients and controls.

V lost 3 bases, J lost 4 bases, and 8 bases stayed unmatched. The germline V gene has CDR1 LNHDA and CDR2 SQIVND (reference sequence). The CDR3 length is 16 residues. Profiles of TCR beta VDJ and CDR3 were generated from a genomic DNA template. TCRdb processed the reads anew with MiXCR; each CDR3 protein has one entry. Of about 180,000 distinct CDR3 sequences detected, 48% appear once; the ten largest clones hold about 1.8%. Comments on this clonotype: The antigen remains undetermined.

Whoever was chosen for sequencing had shown CD8+CD57+ cell expansion by flow cytometry. Each patient had severe acquired aplastic anemia. Sampling of blood occurred while the patients had still received no therapy. Sequences were obtained from sorted CD4+, CD8+, or CD8+CD57+ T cells (not recorded which) from PBMCs. The chain is built from TRBV19 and TRBJ1-5; 8 bases match TRBD1. The source is a human donor with aplastic anemia. The CDR3 is CASSINGQGANQPQHF. In nucleotides, the CDR3 is TGTGCCAGTAGTATTAATGGGCAGGGGGCGAATCAGCCCCAGCATTTT.